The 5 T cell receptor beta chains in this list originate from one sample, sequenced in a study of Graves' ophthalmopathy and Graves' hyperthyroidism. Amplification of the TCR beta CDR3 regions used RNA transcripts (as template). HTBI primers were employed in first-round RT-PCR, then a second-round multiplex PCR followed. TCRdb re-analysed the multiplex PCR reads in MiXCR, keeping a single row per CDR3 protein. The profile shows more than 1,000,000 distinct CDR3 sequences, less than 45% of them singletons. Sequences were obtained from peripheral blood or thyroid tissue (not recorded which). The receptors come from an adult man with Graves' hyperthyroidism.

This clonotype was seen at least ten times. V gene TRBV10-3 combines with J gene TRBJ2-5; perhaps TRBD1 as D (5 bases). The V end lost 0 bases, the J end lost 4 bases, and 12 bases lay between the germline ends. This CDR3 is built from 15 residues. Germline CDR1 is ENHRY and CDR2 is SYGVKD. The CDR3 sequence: CAISESGRVGETQYF. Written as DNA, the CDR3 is TGTGCCATCAGTGAGTCGGGCAGGGTAGGAGAGACCCAGTACTTC.

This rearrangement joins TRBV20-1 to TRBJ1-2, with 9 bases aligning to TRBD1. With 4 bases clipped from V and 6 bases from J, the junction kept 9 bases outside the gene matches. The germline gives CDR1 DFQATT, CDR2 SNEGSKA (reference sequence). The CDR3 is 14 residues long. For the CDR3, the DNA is TGCAGTGCTATAGGCGGGACAGGGTTTAATGGCTACACCTTC. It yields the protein CSAIGGTGFNGYTF.

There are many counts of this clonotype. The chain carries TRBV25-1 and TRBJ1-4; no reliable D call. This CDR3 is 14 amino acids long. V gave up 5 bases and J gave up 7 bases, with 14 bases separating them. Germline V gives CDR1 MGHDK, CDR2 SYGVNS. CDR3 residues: CASSSGGSSEKLFF. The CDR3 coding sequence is TGTGCCAGCAGTAGTGGCGGGTCGAGTGAAAAACTGTTTTTT.

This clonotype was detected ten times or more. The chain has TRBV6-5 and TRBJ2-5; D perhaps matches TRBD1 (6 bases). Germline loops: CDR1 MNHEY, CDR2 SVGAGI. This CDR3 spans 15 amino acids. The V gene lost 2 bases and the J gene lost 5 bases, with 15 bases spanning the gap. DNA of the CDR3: TGTGCCAGCAGTTACAGGCCAGGGGTTGGGGAGACCCAGTACTTC. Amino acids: CASSYRPGVGETQYF.

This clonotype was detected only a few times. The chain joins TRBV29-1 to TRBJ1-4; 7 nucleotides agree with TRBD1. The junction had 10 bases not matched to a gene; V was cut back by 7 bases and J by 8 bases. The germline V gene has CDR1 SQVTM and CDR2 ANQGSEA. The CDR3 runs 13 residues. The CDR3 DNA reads TGCAGCGGTCGCGGGACAGCAAGGGAAAAACTGTTTTTT. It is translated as CSGRGTAREKLFF.